This T cell receptor (beta chain) is from a study of T cells in Graves' hyperthyroidism and ophthalmopathy. Study-wide points: Model predictions of ophthalmopathy came a median approximately 6.5 months before onset.

The investigators amplified TCR beta CDR3 regions from RNA transcripts. The TCR CDR3 was amplified in a first-round RT-PCR using the HTBI primer set. TCRdb analysed the multiplex PCR reads with MiXCR anew, one entry per CDR3 protein. The sample lists 250,000 to 300,000 distinct CDR3 sequences; roughly an eighth were seen once. Trimming cost V 3 bases and J 6 bases; bases outside gene matches: 14. The CDR3 contains 17 residues. CDR1 and CDR2 (germline): LGHDT, YNNKEL (reference sequence). This clonotype was seen at least ten times. Its antigen is unknown. The rearrangement links TRBV3-1 to TRBJ2-1; 7 nucleotides align to TRBD2. The sample was blood. This receptor was identified in a woman aged 40 to 50 with Graves' hyperthyroidism. CDR3 bases: TGTGCCAGCAGCCATGGAATGCAGATGGGGGGGGGCAATGAGCAGTTCTTC. Its protein is CASSHGMQMGGGNEQFF.